The rows below give T cell receptor beta chains drawn from one sample of a study of T cell responses to AZD1222 COVID-19 vaccine. TCRdb's copy holds only in-frame clones and misses some; the assay was immunoSEQ multiplex PCR. The sample contains more than 120,000 clones, over 85% of which appear only once. The starting material was peripheral blood, obtained 28 days after the second AZD1222 dose. All receptors come from an adult who received the AZD1222 COVID-19 vaccine. Both conserved end residues are part of each CDR3. Each record gives: V gene, D gene, clone size, J gene, CDR3 protein, CDR3 DNA. The D gene is left open where the match is weak. Clone size is shown for a subset of rows, as once, few, many or a class of expanded clone.

TRBV19	TRBD1	-	TRBJ1-4	CASSTYGTVWGEKLFF	TGTGCCAGTAGTACCTACGGGACAGTTTGGGGCGAAAAACTGTTTTTT
TRBV19	-	once	TRBJ2-1	CATRKWSGDTYNEQFF	TGTGCCACCCGAAAGTGGTCAGGGGATACTTACAATGAGCAGTTCTTC
TRBV18	TRBD1	-	TRBJ2-1	CASSGVQGNEQFF	TGTGCCAGCTCAGGAGTACAGGGGAATGAGCAGTTCTTC
TRBV11-2	-	-	TRBJ2-2	CASSLGLAFKRGAGELFF	TGTGCCAGCAGCTTAGGTCTAGCTTTTAAAAGGGGGGCCGGGGAGCTGTTTTTT
TRBV6-5	TRBD2	few	TRBJ2-5	CASRLLAGQETQYF	TGTGCCAGCAGACTACTAGCGGGCCAAGAGACCCAGTACTTC
TRBV24-1	TRBD1	-	TRBJ1-2	CATSSGGSYGYTF	TGTGCCACCAGCTCAGGGGGCAGCTATGGCTACACCTTC
TRBV5-6	TRBD1	-	TRBJ1-1	CASSLVDRVNTEAFF	TGTGCCAGCAGCTTGGTTGACAGGGTGAACACTGAAGCTTTCTTT
TRBV28	-	-	TRBJ1-5	CASESPDSRNQPQHF	TGTGCCAGCGAGAGTCCGGACAGTCGCAATCAGCCCCAGCATTTT
TRBV21-1	-	-	TRBJ2-3	CASSKPIAGGPGDTQYF	TGTGCCAGCAGCAAGCCTATAGCGGGAGGGCCGGGGGATACGCAGTATTTT
TRBV14	-	few	TRBJ1-4	CASSQVALEKLFF	TGTGCCAGCAGCCAAGTTGCCCTTGAAAAACTGTTTTTT
TRBV12-5	TRBD1	once	TRBJ1-1	CASGLGTGATEAFF	TGTGCTAGTGGTTTGGGGACAGGGGCCACTGAAGCTTTCTTT
TRBV5-6	-	-	TRBJ2-7	CASSLPVGGSYEQYF	TGTGCCAGCAGCCTACCAGTTGGGGGGTCCTACGAGCAGTACTTC
TRBV30	TRBD2	-	TRBJ2-5	CAWSVGTSAYVGETQYF	TGTGCCTGGAGTGTCGGGACTAGCGCCTATGTCGGGGAGACCCAGTACTTC
TRBV7-2	TRBD2	-	TRBJ2-4	CASSLAGGDGLNIQYF	TGTGCCAGCAGCTTAGCGGGAGGGGACGGCCTAAACATTCAGTACTTC
TRBV29-1	TRBD1	-	TRBJ1-5	CSVTGGRRQPQHF	TGCAGCGTGACAGGGGGCCGTCGTCAGCCCCAGCATTTT
TRBV3-1/TRBV3-2	-	once	TRBJ2-3	CASSQSLTVGTDTQYF	TGTGCCAGCAGCCAATCTCTGACAGTGGGAACAGATACGCAGTATTTT
TRBV6-5	-	once	TRBJ2-5	CASRSDGETQYF	TGTGCCAGCAGGTCCGACGGAGAGACCCAGTACTTC
TRBV5-4	TRBD2	few	TRBJ2-7	CASSGGLAGSYEQYF	TGTGCCAGCAGCGGGGGACTAGCGGGATCCTACGAGCAGTACTTC